One sample yielded the 8 T cell receptor beta chains listed below, sequenced in a study of early T cells in non-severe SARS-CoV-2 infection. MiXCR, run by TCRdb on the 5' RACE reads, gives a single entry per CDR3 protein. The table shows 83,000 or so distinct CDR3 sequences, with roughly a tenth occurring only once. Sequences were derived from whole blood, sampled at baseline. The receptor set was obtained from an adult who was a healthcare worker with PCR-confirmed SARS-CoV-2 infection or an uninfected control (not recorded which).

This clonotype has only a few counts. V gene TRBV19 combines with J gene TRBJ2-2; D is possibly TRBD1 (7 bases). There are 15 residues in the CDR3. V shed 2 bases and J shed 6 bases, with 13 bases lying between them. Per germline, CDR1 LNHDA and CDR2 SQIVND (reference sequence). CDR3 region: CASSISARGAGELFF. Here the CDR3 DNA reads TGTGCCAGTAGTATATCAGCCAGGGGGGCCGGGGAGCTGTTTTTT. Together with reference TRBV19 and TRBJ2-2, the CDR3 gives the full variable domain: DGGITQSPKYLFRKEGQNVTLSCEQNLNHDAMYWYRQDPGQGLRLIYYSQIVNDFQKGDIAEGYSVSREKKESFPLTVTSAQKNPTAFYLCASSISARGAGELFFGEGSRLTVL.

This clonotype appeared once. J is TRBJ2-4 and V is TRBV6-6; either TRBD1 or TRBD2 may supply D (5 bases each). The CDR3 spans 16 residues. Trimming shortened V by 0 bases and J by 0 bases, and 9 bases separated the two germline ends. Germline CDR1 is MNHNY and CDR2 is SVGAGI (reference sequence). The CDR3 sequence: CASSYSRGGAKNIQYF. The CDR3 DNA follows: TGTGCCAGCAGTTACTCGAGGGGCGGAGCCAAAAACATTCAGTACTTC.

CDR3 in DNA: TGTGCCAGCAGCTCCACAGGAGCCTACGAGCAGTACTTC. Translating it yields CASSSTGAYEQYF. J is TRBJ2-7 and V is TRBV9, with D maybe TRBD1 (5 bases). The V end lost 4 bases, the J end lost 2 bases, and 10 bases lay between the germline ends. The germline CDR1 and CDR2 sequences are SGDLS and YYNGEE. The CDR3 sequence is 13 residues long.

In its sample, this clonotype was seen many times. The chain is built from TRBV3-1 and TRBJ2-1, with 8 bases identical to TRBD2. The V and J ends lost 4 bases and 3 bases, in that order; junction bases with no gene match: 2. Germline V gives CDR1 LGHDT, CDR2 YNNKEL (reference sequence). The CDR3 sequence is 14 residues long. CDR3 bases: TGTGCCAGCAGCCGGAGCGGGGGCTACAATGAGCAGTTCTTC. It yields the protein CASSRSGGYNEQFF.

There are many counts of this clonotype. The chain joins TRBV27 to TRBJ1-2; D possibly corresponds to TRBD1 (6 bases). The CDR3 sequence is 13 residues long. V was pared by 6 bases and J by 3 bases, with 11 bases between. Germline V gene lookup returns CDR1 MNHEY and CDR2 SMNVEV (reference sequence). The CDR3 loop is CASRRDTYYGYTF. The CDR3 DNA sequence: TGTGCCAGCAGAAGGGACACCTACTATGGCTACACCTTC.

Ten or more counts support this clonotype. The chain is built from TRBV3-1 and TRBJ1-1, with D tentatively TRBD1 (6 bases). This CDR3 spans 12 amino acids. Trimming shortened V by 4 bases and J by 9 bases, and 12 bases separated the two germline ends. Germline V lookup: CDR1 LGHDT, CDR2 YNNKEL (reference sequence). The DNA for the CDR3 is TGTGCCAGCAGCCGCAGGGGCCTCCAAGCTTTCTTT. This gives the protein CASSRRGLQAFF.

J is TRBJ2-3 and V is TRBV2; 8 bases align to TRBD1. Per the germline V gene, CDR1 is SNHLY and CDR2 is FYNNEI. The CDR3 has 13 residues. The V and J ends lost 8 bases and 5 bases, in that order; junction bases with no gene match: 6. This CDR3 is CASGQGKGDTQYF. DNA for the CDR3: TGTGCCAGCGGACAGGGAAAGGGAGATACGCAGTATTTT.

This clonotype was detected a few times. At one boundary the junction diverges from the germline segment, which might be a read error. This chain links TRBV7-2 with TRBJ2-1; TRBD2 aligns across 9 bases. Germline CDR1 SGHTA, CDR2 FQGNSA. This CDR3 region has 15 residues. The CDR3 reads CASSLAGISYNEQFF. As DNA, the CDR3 is TGTGCCAGCAGCCTAGCGGGAATATCCTACAATGAGCAGTTCTTC.